Listed below are T cell receptor beta chains from one sample, sequenced in a study of CD8 T cells in Susac syndrome. TCRdb re-called the immunoSEQ multiplex PCR reads with MiXCR, one entry per CDR3 protein. The sample records approximately 190,000 distinct CDR3 sequences, roughly 95% being singletons. Specimen: CD4+ T cells from PBMCs. Receptors originate from a human donor with Susac syndrome. The CDR3 runs from the conserved cysteine through the conserved F or W. Each record gives: clone size, D gene, J gene, V gene, CDR3 DNA, CDR3 protein. A D gene is named only where the DNA matches it firmly. A clone size is listed for some rows: how often the clone was seen (once, few, many), or a class if it is expanded.

size: -
D: -
J: TRBJ1-1
V: TRBV20-1
DNA: TGCAGTGCTGGGGACATGATGGCTTTCTTT
CDR3: CSAGDMMAFF

size: -
D: TRBD2
J: TRBJ2-1
V: TRBV12-3/TRBV12-4
DNA: TGTGCCAGCAGGAAACGACTAGCGGGGGGGACCTACAATGAGCAGTTCTTC
CDR3: CASRKRLAGGTYNEQFF

size: -
D: -
J: TRBJ1-6
V: TRBV20-1
DNA: TGCAGTGCGCAGGGCTATAATTCACCCCTCCACTTT
CDR3: CSAQGYNSPLHF

size: -
D: TRBD1
J: TRBJ2-2
V: TRBV2
DNA: TGTGCCAGCAGTGAATGGACAGGGTTCACCGGGGAGCTGTTTTTT
CDR3: CASSEWTGFTGELFF

size: -
D: -
J: TRBJ2-1
V: TRBV10-3
DNA: TGTGCCATCAGTGAGCGGGAGTCCTACAATGAGCAGTTCTTC
CDR3: CAISERESYNEQFF

size: -
D: TRBD2
J: TRBJ2-7
V: TRBV29-1
DNA: TGCAGCGTTGTCGGGACTAGCATGTTGCAGTACTTC
CDR3: CSVVGTSMLQYF

size: -
D: -
J: TRBJ2-3
V: TRBV10-3
DNA: TGTGCCATCAGTGAGTCCTTGGCGGGCCAATCCACACATACGCAGTATTTT
CDR3: CAISESLAGQSTHTQYF

size: -
D: -
J: TRBJ1-1
V: TRBV4-3
DNA: TGCGCCAGCAGCCAATTAACAGGGCGGGTAGGGAGGACTGAAGCTTTCTTT
CDR3: CASSQLTGRVGRTEAFF

size: -
D: -
J: TRBJ1-6
V: TRBV12-3/TRBV12-4
DNA: TGTGCCAGCAGTTTAGGGAGTTCTAATTCACCCCTCCACTTT
CDR3: CASSLGSSNSPLHF

size: -
D: -
J: TRBJ2-5
V: TRBV6-6
DNA: TGTGCCAGCAGTTACTCGCTAGAGACCCAGTACTTC
CDR3: CASSYSLETQYF

size: -
D: -
J: TRBJ1-2
V: TRBV18
DNA: TGTGCCAGCTCACCGGAAGCTGACTATGGCTACACCTTC
CDR3: CASSPEADYGYTF

size: -
D: -
J: TRBJ1-2
V: TRBV7-3
DNA: TGTGCCAGCAGCCCCCAGCCAAACTATGGCTACACCTTC
CDR3: CASSPQPNYGYTF

size: -
D: TRBD2
J: TRBJ2-3
V: TRBV20-1
DNA: TGCAGTGCTAGAGATTGGGGGGGGGTTCACGATACGCAGTATTTT
CDR3: CSARDWGGVHDTQYF

size: -
D: -
J: TRBJ1-2
V: TRBV9
DNA: TGTGCCAGCAGCGTATCAGGTCTGATGTGGGGCTACACCTTC
CDR3: CASSVSGLMWGYTF

size: once
D: TRBD1
J: TRBJ1-2
V: TRBV29-1
DNA: TGCAGCGTCGGTGAGGTCAGGGGGCAGGGTGGCTACACCTTC
CDR3: CSVGEVRGQGGYTF

size: -
D: -
J: TRBJ1-5
V: TRBV6-6
DNA: TGTGCCAGCAGTCCCTTGGGGGAAGGGACCAATCAGCCCCAGCATTTT
CDR3: CASSPLGEGTNQPQHF

size: -
D: -
J: TRBJ2-5
V: TRBV20-1
DNA: TGCAGTGCTAGAGTTAGTACTTCCCAAGAGACCCAGTACTTC
CDR3: CSARVSTSQETQYF

size: -
D: -
J: TRBJ2-7
V: TRBV9
DNA: TGTGCCAGCAGCTCGCTCTACGAGCAGTACTTC
CDR3: CASSSLYEQYF

size: -
D: TRBD2
J: TRBJ2-7
V: TRBV5-1
DNA: TGCGCCAGCAGCTTGGTTCCTAGCGGGGCGCCTTCCTACGAGCAGTACTTC
CDR3: CASSLVPSGAPSYEQYF

size: -
D: -
J: TRBJ2-1
V: TRBV4-3
DNA: TGCGCCAGCAGCCAACTTACAGGGGAGCAGTTCTTC
CDR3: CASSQLTGEQFF

size: -
D: TRBD2
J: TRBJ2-7
V: TRBV29-1
DNA: TGCAGCGGCTCCGGGACTAGCGGGGGTCTCTCCTACGAGCAGTACTTC
CDR3: CSGSGTSGGLSYEQYF

size: -
D: TRBD1
J: TRBJ2-5
V: TRBV20-1
DNA: TGCAGTGCTAGACCGACAGGGGGAGAGACCCAGTACTTC
CDR3: CSARPTGGETQYF

size: -
D: -
J: TRBJ2-5
V: TRBV14
DNA: TGTGCCAGCAGCGAGGGCCCAGTTGACCAGTACTTC
CDR3: CASSEGPVDQYF

size: -
D: -
J: TRBJ2-2
V: TRBV9
DNA: TGTGCCAGCAGCGTAGTCTCAGGGACCACCGGGGAGCTGTTTTTT
CDR3: CASSVVSGTTGELFF

size: -
D: -
J: TRBJ2-5
V: TRBV28
DNA: TGTGCCAGCACCCGGTCGGGAGAGACCCAGTACTTC
CDR3: CASTRSGETQYF

size: -
D: -
J: TRBJ1-3
V: TRBV30
DNA: TGTGCCTGGAGTGTACTCGGCGGCGGCTCTGGAAACACCATATATTTT
CDR3: CAWSVLGGGSGNTIYF

size: -
D: -
J: TRBJ1-2
V: TRBV28
DNA: TGTGCCAGCAACGAACCGGGAACGAACAACTATGGCTACACCTTC
CDR3: CASNEPGTNNYGYTF

size: -
D: TRBD2
J: TRBJ2-7
V: TRBV29-1
DNA: TGCAGCGTTCAGCGGGGTTCCTACGAGCAGTACTTC
CDR3: CSVQRGSYEQYF

size: -
D: TRBD1
J: TRBJ2-1
V: TRBV12-3/TRBV12-4
DNA: TGTGCCAGCAAGGGGACAGGGGGCTACAATGAGCAGTTCTTC
CDR3: CASKGTGGYNEQFF

size: -
D: -
J: TRBJ2-7
V: TRBV4-2
DNA: TGTGCCAGCAGCCAAGCCGGGATTATGACAGTTGGCGAGCAGTACTTC
CDR3: CASSQAGIMTVGEQYF

size: -
D: TRBD1
J: TRBJ1-1
V: TRBV30
DNA: TGTGCCTGGAGTGTAGGGGGCCCTCGTATCTTT
CDR3: CAWSVGGPRIF

size: -
D: TRBD1
J: TRBJ2-1
V: TRBV29-1
DNA: TGCAGCGTTGTACCCGGGACAGTTGCCTACAATGAGCAGTTCTTC
CDR3: CSVVPGTVAYNEQFF

size: -
D: TRBD1
J: TRBJ1-1
V: TRBV5-1
DNA: TGCGCCAGCAGCTTGTACGCGGGACAGGAGAACACTGAAGCTTTCTTT
CDR3: CASSLYAGQENTEAFF

size: -
D: -
J: TRBJ1-5
V: TRBV12-3/TRBV12-4
DNA: TGTGCCAGCAGATTCGGGTACGTTAATCAGCCCCAGCATTTT
CDR3: CASRFGYVNQPQHF

size: once
D: -
J: TRBJ2-7
V: TRBV12-3/TRBV12-4
DNA: TGTGCCAGCAAAAAGGGTGAAGCCATTGCGTACTTC
CDR3: CASKKGEAIAYF

size: -
D: TRBD2
J: TRBJ2-5
V: TRBV29-1
DNA: TGCAGCGAGCGACTAGCGGAAGAGACCCAGTACTTC
CDR3: CSERLAEETQYF

size: once
D: TRBD1
J: TRBJ2-7
V: TRBV12-3/TRBV12-4
DNA: TGTGCCAGCAGTCGGGACAGAATCTCCTACGAGCAGTACTTC
CDR3: CASSRDRISYEQYF

size: few
D: -
J: TRBJ2-7
V: TRBV11-2
DNA: TGTGCCAGCAGCCCCGGGAACGAGCAGTACTTC
CDR3: CASSPGNEQYF

size: -
D: TRBD2
J: TRBJ2-3
V: TRBV5-1
DNA: TGCGCCAGCAGGGACCTAGCGGGCACAGATACGCAGTATTTT
CDR3: CASRDLAGTDTQYF